This T cell receptor beta chain derives from a study of shared clonotypes between healthy human individuals. Study-level findings and limits: Larger estimated richness was generally seen in naive subsets than in memory subsets. Shared clonotypes across all four donors exceeded non-shared ones in generation probability.

This clone was detected only once. Its antigen is unidentified. The method was immunoSEQ multiplex PCR; TCRdb's version includes in-frame clones alone and lacks a portion of them. The sample has about 660,000 clones; approximately 79% are singletons. The CDR3 is made up of 14 amino acids. After removal of 4 bases from V and 5 bases from J, the junction contained 6 bases not matched to a gene. In germline, CDR1 is LNHDA, CDR2 SQIVND (reference sequence). This TCR was recovered from a woman aged 25 to 45 in good health. V and J are TRBV19 and TRBJ2-5, with 8 bases aligning to TRBD1. The sequenced sample was memory CD4+ T cells sorted from blood. Subset in this sample: CD45RA-negative fraction. The CDR3 DNA is TGTGCCAGTAGTACGGGACAGGCGTCCGAGACCCAGTACTTC. It codes for CASSTGQASETQYF.